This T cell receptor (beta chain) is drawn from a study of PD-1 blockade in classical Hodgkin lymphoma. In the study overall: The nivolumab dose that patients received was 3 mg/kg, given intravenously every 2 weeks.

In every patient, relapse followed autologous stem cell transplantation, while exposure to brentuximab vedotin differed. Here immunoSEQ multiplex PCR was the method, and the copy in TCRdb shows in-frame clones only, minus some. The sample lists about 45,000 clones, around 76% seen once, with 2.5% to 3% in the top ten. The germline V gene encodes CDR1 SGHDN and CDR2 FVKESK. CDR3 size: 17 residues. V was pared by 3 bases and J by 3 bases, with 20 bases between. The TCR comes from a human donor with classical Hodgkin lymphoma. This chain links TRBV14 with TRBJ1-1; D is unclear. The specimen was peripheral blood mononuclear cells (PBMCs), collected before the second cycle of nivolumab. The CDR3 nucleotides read TGTGCCAGCAGCCAGGTTCTTTGGGGAGGGATTGACACTGAAGCTTTCTTT. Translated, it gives CASSQVLWGGIDTEAFF.